Below are 2 T cell receptor beta chains sequenced from a single sample in a study of response to subunit inactivated influenza vaccine (dated by TCRdb to the late 2010s). Receptor amplification or capture employed RT-PCR. The sequencer listed for this sample is Illumina HiSeq 2500. TCRdb reprocessed the public reads (quality trimming at Q25 with fastp, clone calling with MiXCR) and kept in-frame beta chains. Each CDR3 protein gets just one entry, which takes the most common genes and DNA from the rows behind it. Here the sample has 500,000 to 550,000 distinct CDR3 sequences; 7.2% occur a single time. The leading ten clones occupy under 15% of the sample. Sequenced material: PBMCs from blood, taken around 25 months after vaccination. Receptors were obtained from a man between 50 and 69 years old who received an inactivated influenza vaccine. Donor details come from another sample of the same person, matched by shared clones.

V gene TRBV28 combines with J gene TRBJ2-7, with D perhaps matching TRBD1 or TRBD2 (5 bases each). Per the germline V gene, CDR1 is MDHEN and CDR2 is SYDVKM. The CDR3 is 16 amino acids. Trimming removed 1 base at V and 7 bases at J, with 20 bases between. CDR3 sequence reads: CASSLSPGRARGEQYF. In DNA, the CDR3 is TGTGCCAGCAGTTTATCACCGGGGCGGGCAAGAGGAGAGCAGTACTTC.

This clonotype has more than one count but fewer than ten. This rearrangement joins TRBV19 to TRBJ2-7, with TRBD1 as a possible D gene (5 bases). Per germline, CDR1 LNHDA and CDR2 SQIVND (reference sequence). The CDR3 loop spans 13 amino acids. Trimming stripped 5 bases from V and 6 bases from J, with 14 bases between. This CDR3 reads CASSAGHGFEQYF. For the CDR3, the DNA is TGTGCCAGTAGTGCAGGACACGGGTTCGAGCAGTACTTC.